A selection of T cell receptor beta chains follows, all from one sample in a study of T cells after yellow fever vaccination. One entry per CDR3 protein, called by TCRdb with MiXCR from the 5' RACE reads. The table has about 320,000 distinct CDR3 sequences, over 8.5% seen once. The sequencing used CD4+ T cells sorted from PBMCs, collected 45 days after the yellow fever booster vaccination. Receptors were obtained from a man between 18 and 29 years old who received the YFV17D yellow fever vaccine. Both conserved end residues are part of each CDR3. The D gene is left open where the match is weak. Expanded clones are given a class, and other clones once, few, many or no size at all.

TRBV4-2,TRBD1,TRBJ2-2,NA,TGTGCCAGCAGAAGGGTTTCCACAGGGGGCCAGTCCGGGGAGCTGTTTTTT,CASRRVSTGGQSGELFF
TRBV20-1,NA,TRBJ1-1,few,TGCAGTGCTAGCTTGTGGGGCGCGGGCACTGAAGCTTTCTTT,CSASLWGAGTEAFF
TRBV5-1,NA,TRBJ1-6,few,TGCGCCAGCAGCCCCGGCTGGGACGGAAATTCACCCCTCCACTTT,CASSPGWDGNSPLHF
TRBV5-1,NA,TRBJ2-5,NA,TGCGCCAGCAGCCGGAGGTACCAAGAGACCCAGTACTTC,CASSRRYQETQYF
TRBV2,NA,TRBJ2-2,many,TGTGCCAGCGGGACAACGAACACCGGGGAGCTGTTTTTT,CASGTTNTGELFF
TRBV28,NA,TRBJ1-2,NA,TGTGCCAGCAGGGCCCCAAGTAACCATGGCTACACCTTC,CASRAPSNHGYTF
TRBV29-1,NA,TRBJ2-1,many,TGCAGCGCCCCAGGGCGGGCTAGCGATGTCGATGAGCAGTTCTTC,CSAPGRASDVDEQFF
TRBV5-6,TRBD2,TRBJ2-5,NA,TGTGCCAGCAGCCCGGAAGTGGGGGCTAGCGGGTTGGAGACCCAGTACTTC,CASSPEVGASGLETQYF
TRBV2,NA,TRBJ2-5,few,TGTGCCAGCAGTCGGGACACCCAAGAGACCCAGTACTTC,CASSRDTQETQYF
TRBV7-9,NA,TRBJ1-1,few,TGTGCCAGCAGCTCCCAGGTGATGGGGGACACTGAAGCTTTCTTT,CASSSQVMGDTEAFF
TRBV6-5,NA,TRBJ2-2,many,TGTGCCAGCAGTTACTGGGGAACCGGGGAGCTGTTTTTT,CASSYWGTGELFF
TRBV2,NA,TRBJ2-5,many,TGTGCCAGCAGTGTAGAGAGACAAGAGACCCAGTACTTC,CASSVERQETQYF
TRBV24-1,TRBD1,TRBJ2-7,few,TGTGCCACCAGTGATCAGATGGGACAGGTATTCTCCTACGAGCAGTACTTC,CATSDQMGQVFSYEQYF
TRBV6-6,NA,TRBJ1-4,many,TGTGCCAGCAGTTACCTTGCAACTAATGAAAAACTGTTTTTT,CASSYLATNEKLFF
TRBV20-1,TRBD1,TRBJ1-1,NA,TGCAGTGCCCTGGACAGGTTGAACACTGAAGCTTTCTTT,CSALDRLNTEAFF
TRBV20-1,NA,TRBJ1-5,NA,TGCAGTGCTATGAGTTATAGCAATCAGCCCCAGCATTTT,CSAMSYSNQPQHF
TRBV5-1,NA,TRBJ2-2,NA,TGCGCCAGCAGCCGAGATTTTGCAGGGATACCCGGGGAGCTGTTTTTT,CASSRDFAGIPGELFF
TRBV2,TRBD2,TRBJ2-7,NA,TGTGCCAGCAGTGCGACAGCGGGGGAGCAGTACTTC,CASSATAGEQYF
TRBV12-3/TRBV12-4,NA,TRBJ2-7,many,TGTGCCAGCAGTCCCCTTAGGCGCTACGAGCAGTACTTC,CASSPLRRYEQYF
TRBV30,NA,TRBJ1-6,NA,TGTGCCTGGAACCGCGACAATTCACCCCTCCACTTT,CAWNRDNSPLHF
TRBV3-1,NA,TRBJ1-1,NA,TGTGCCAGCAGCCCCACCTCCAGTGAAGCTTTCTTT,CASSPTSSEAFF
TRBV2,NA,TRBJ1-1,NA,TGTGCCAGCAGGCGGGACACTCACACTGAAGCTTTCTTT,CASRRDTHTEAFF
TRBV4-1,TRBD1,TRBJ2-7,NA,TGCGCCAGCAGCCAAGAAGTGGGGACAGGGGGCTCCTACGAGCAGTACTTC,CASSQEVGTGGSYEQYF
TRBV20-1,TRBD2,TRBJ2-1,NA,TGCAGTGCTAGAGATAGGGGTAGCGGGGGCCCCTACAATGAGCAGTTCTTC,CSARDRGSGGPYNEQFF
TRBV5-1,NA,TRBJ2-7,medium-sized,TGCGCCAGTGGATTTGGGTCCTACGAGCAGTACTTC,CASGFGSYEQYF
TRBV12-2,NA,TRBJ2-5,few,TGTGCAAGTCGCCCCGGTCTAGCGGGGGGTAGAGAGACCCAGTACTTC,CASRPGLAGGRETQYF
TRBV30,NA,TRBJ1-2,NA,TGTGCCTGGACTCTCTCCGGCAGGGGCGGCTACACCTTC,CAWTLSGRGGYTF
TRBV11-2,NA,TRBJ2-7,few,TGTGCCAGCACCTTCTCCTACGAGCAGTACTTC,CASTFSYEQYF
TRBV7-9,TRBD1,TRBJ1-6,few,TGTGCCAGCTCGGGACAGATCCTCCACTTT,CASSGQILHF
TRBV6-5,NA,TRBJ1-6,few,TGTGCCAGCAGTTACCGGGACAAGTATTCACCCCTCCACTTT,CASSYRDKYSPLHF
TRBV7-2,TRBD2,TRBJ2-3,few,TGTGCCAGCAGCCGCGGGGGGGCCACAGATACGCAGTATTTT,CASSRGGATDTQYF
TRBV20-1,TRBD2,TRBJ2-3,many,TGCAGTGCCCTTAGCGGGGGGGCGGAAGATACGCAGTATTTT,CSALSGGAEDTQYF
TRBV5-1,TRBD2,TRBJ2-3,many,TGCGCCAGCAGCTCGGGACTAGCGGATTCAGATACGCAGTATTTT,CASSSGLADSDTQYF
TRBV5-1,NA,TRBJ2-2,NA,TGCGCCAGCAGCTTGTCACTGAAGACCGGGGAGCTGTTTTTT,CASSLSLKTGELFF
TRBV20-1,NA,TRBJ1-4,NA,TGCAGTCTTGAGAACCCACGGGACATAGATGAAAAACTGTTTTTT,CSLENPRDIDEKLFF
TRBV6-5,NA,TRBJ1-2,few,TGTGCCAGCAGTTACGGCGCCGGGGGCTACACCTTC,CASSYGAGGYTF
TRBV3-1,NA,TRBJ2-1,NA,TGTGCCAGCACCTCCTTACATGTTAACAATGAGCAGTTCTTC,CASTSLHVNNEQFF
TRBV20-1,NA,TRBJ1-1,many,TGCAGTGCTCGGCACATTAGGGCTAACACTGAAGCTTTCTTT,CSARHIRANTEAFF